These T cell receptor beta chains were read from a single sample in a study of OX40 agonist ivuxolimab in advanced cancers. Repertoires were generated with immunoSEQ multiplex PCR, while TCRdb's copy carries only in-frame clones and drops some. The sample lists about 86,000 clones; roughly nine tenths were seen once. The sequenced sample was CD4+ or CD8+ T cells sorted from blood, obtained in a trial of the OX40 agonist ivuxolimab. Source of these receptors: an adult with an advanced solid tumor such as melanoma, head and neck, liver or kidney cancer. Both conserved end residues are part of each CDR3. A D gene is named only where the DNA matches it firmly. Only some rows state a clone size, as once, few, many or a class for expanded clones.

j_call d_call v_call clone_size cdr3_aa
TRBJ1-5 NA TRBV6-6 NA CASSYSSGADQPQHF
TRBJ1-1 NA TRBV6-1 NA CASYREGTEAFF
TRBJ2-3 NA TRBV7-9 NA CASSPRLTDTQYF
TRBJ2-7 NA TRBV6-5 once CASRPGLDYEQYF
TRBJ2-7 TRBD1 TRBV10-3 NA CAINGGTGAYEQYF
TRBJ2-7 NA TRBV7-9 NA CASSYGPFYEQYF
TRBJ2-2 NA TRBV21-1 once CARSGEGNTGELFF
TRBJ1-2 NA TRBV28 NA CASSLEGGKGYTF
TRBJ2-7 TRBD1 TRBV6-6 NA CASSYLDRDEQYF
TRBJ2-7 NA TRBV4-1 NA CASSPRGVSGEQYF
TRBJ2-3 NA TRBV4-2 NA CASSGTVGAADTQYF
TRBJ1-2 NA TRBV5-1 NA CASSRTLDGYTF
TRBJ1-1 NA TRBV2 NA CASSASSLPGTEAFF
TRBJ1-1 NA TRBV18 once CASSPRSAGYPEAFF
TRBJ2-5 TRBD2 TRBV19 NA CASSIAGLVQETQYF
TRBJ1-1 NA TRBV25-1 once CASSLGGRETHF
TRBJ2-5 NA TRBV30 NA CAWSEGTGETQYF
TRBJ2-1 NA TRBV27 NA CASSLSKPGLDYNEQFF
TRBJ2-7 TRBD2 TRBV10-3 NA CAISEGSGYVVYEQYF
TRBJ1-2 NA TRBV28 NA CASSYGNYGYTF
TRBJ2-3 NA TRBV11-2 NA CASRDFHFTDTQYF
TRBJ2-2 TRBD2 TRBV15 NA CATSREGLAGNTGELFF
TRBJ2-7 NA TRBV29-1 NA CSVESQGSEQYF
TRBJ2-7 NA TRBV10-3 NA CAISEPGRADEQYF
TRBJ2-3 NA TRBV5-4 NA CASSGDNTDTQYF
TRBJ2-1 TRBD1 TRBV7-2 NA CASSFTIGTDEQFF
TRBJ2-7 TRBD1 TRBV18 NA CASSRQGARDEQYF
TRBJ2-1 TRBD1 TRBV25-1 NA CASSSPDRVTGEQFF
TRBJ2-1 NA TRBV11-2 once CASSLDRGLEQFF
TRBJ1-1 NA TRBV29-1 NA CSVPSGYNTEAFF
TRBJ1-2 TRBD1 TRBV27 NA CASSLVGRGKYGYTF
TRBJ1-5 TRBD1 TRBV6-1 NA CASRRDREAQPQHF
TRBJ2-1 TRBD2 TRBV27 once CASSTGTSGSNEQFF
TRBJ1-5 NA TRBV4-1 NA CASSQEAGGNQPQHF
TRBJ1-1 TRBD1 TRBV7-3 NA CASSLITGGKDTEAFF
TRBJ2-1 NA TRBV21-1 NA CASSKAMGGEQFF
TRBJ2-1 TRBD1 TRBV7-9 NA CASSRHVGGDSYNEQFF
TRBJ1-1 NA TRBV27 NA CASIGFHEAFF
TRBJ2-7 NA TRBV9 NA CASSVQGGITYEQYF
TRBJ1-2 NA TRBV2 once CASSRLDYGYTF
TRBJ2-2 NA TRBV18 NA CASSPWLELTGELFF
TRBJ1-2 NA TRBV7-9 NA CASTLTTDYGYTF
TRBJ1-5 NA TRBV6-6 NA CASSNRDSNQPQHF
TRBJ2-5 NA TRBV7-2 NA CASSSSDYQETQYF
TRBJ2-5 TRBD2 TRBV5-1 NA CASSLVGTSGQGGWETQYF
TRBJ2-7 NA TRBV28 NA CASSLWDLRAGYEQYF
TRBJ2-1 NA TRBV5-1 NA CASSLEGGLLLYNEQFF
TRBJ2-5 NA TRBV11-3 NA CASSLGGWRAGQETQYF
TRBJ2-5 NA TRBV7-7 NA CASSLDQGQEQYF
TRBJ2-2 NA TRBV6-4 few CASSDSDTGELFF
TRBJ1-1 TRBD1 TRBV6-4 once CASRVGQENTEAFF
TRBJ2-1 NA TRBV27 NA CASSYYNEQFF